This entry is about one T cell receptor (beta chain). What it recognizes is unknown. The data were taken from a study of shared clonotypes between healthy human individuals. Running of the assay took place at deep level. Sequencing was performed with immunoSEQ multiplex PCR; in TCRdb, only in-frame clones are kept and a portion is missing. The table records fewer than 700,000 clones, roughly 72% of them present only once. The germline V gene encodes CDR1 LNHDA and CDR2 SQIVND (reference sequence). Trimming cost V 7 bases and J 2 bases, with 15 bases left between them. The CDR3 loop spans 15 amino acids. Whole-study results and caveats: Only blood was sampled, and tissue TCR repertoires likely differ from blood ones.

The sequence derives from a woman in her thirties or forties in good health. Some clones in this sample may be carry-over from other donors' samples. The specimen sequenced was PBMCs. The chain combines TRBV19 with TRBJ2-1; D is ambiguous. This CDR3 is CASIEGPAPYNEQFF. The CDR3 bases are TGTGCCAGTATAGAAGGGCCGGCCCCCTACAATGAGCAGTTCTTC.